Given below is one TCR beta chain in context. The CDR3 has 15 residues. Germline V CDR1 and CDR2: MNHEY, SMNVEV (reference sequence). V shed 5 bases and J 5 bases; nucleotides not matched to a gene: 12. This sample stems from a study of blood T cell repertoires in COVID-19. Overall study context: PBMCs, B-cell-depleted T cells, or T cells were the source of the cDNA or gDNA that made up the material.

The age range of participants was about 18 to 89 years, with residence in about 25 US areas. Donors were grouped by their self-reported clinical history. In the original processing: Nucleated cell counts were estimated from reference gene primer amplification. Some clones are missing from TCRdb's copy, which holds only in-frame ones; the method was immunoSEQ multiplex PCR. The V and J calls and clone size come from that table; D and trimming were worked out from the DNA. The profile shows roughly 400,000 clones, approximately 87% of them singletons. The chain is built from TRBV27 and TRBJ2-7, with 7 bases matching TRBD1. This clonotype originated in a woman in her forties or fifties who had recovered from COVID-19. Sequencing used PBMCs or T cells enriched from blood (not recorded which). CDR3 residues: CASSPRQGIVNEQYF. CDR3 in DNA: TGTGCCAGCAGTCCCCGACAGGGAATAGTAAACGAGCAGTACTTC.